This note documents a single T cell receptor beta chain sequence. Clones were read by immunoSEQ multiplex PCR, and TCRdb kept only the in-frame ones, dropping some. The profile covers about 53,000 clones, with over 75% appearing a single time and roughly 1.5% taken by the ten largest. The data derive from a study of OX40 agonist ivuxolimab in advanced cancers. The length of the CDR3 is 16 residues. Germline CDR1 is KGHSH and CDR2 is LQKENI. With 0 bases clipped from V and 4 bases from J, the junction kept 8 bases outside the gene matches. The sequenced sample was CD4+ or CD8+ T cells sorted from blood, obtained in a trial of the OX40 agonist ivuxolimab. The chain couples TRBV18 to TRBJ1-2; 7 bases fit TRBD1. The TCR sequence derives from an adult with an advanced solid tumor such as melanoma, head and neck, liver or kidney cancer. The CDR3 DNA reads TGTGCCAGCTCACCACCGTCGGGACAGCTTTTCTATGGCTACACCTTC. Its translation: CASSPPSGQLFYGYTF.